The source of this T cell receptor beta chain is a study of T-cell memory formation after mild COVID-19. Study information: TCR clusters mostly belonged to single donors. Study-wide results and caveats: There was a balanced CD4/CD8 profile in clones contracting day 15 to 85, and later expanders leaned CD4+. Pre-infection memory carried some responding clones, suggesting that cross-reactive memory joined.

This clonotype was recorded at least ten times. Its antigen is undetermined. At one of its ends the junction is not consistent with the germline gene, which may arise from a read error. Using constant-segment primers, 5'RACE produced TCR alpha and TCR beta cDNA libraries carrying sample barcodes and UMIs. MiXCR, run by TCRdb on the 5' RACE reads, gives a single entry per CDR3 protein. The repertoire holds around 320,000 distinct CDR3 sequences, approximately 29% seen once, with about 14% in the top ten. The CDR3 spans 12 residues. Looked up from germline, CDR1 is MGHRA and CDR2 is YSYEKL. The TCR sequence derives from an adult woman who had mild COVID-19 (a few samples of this study predate the infection). Cell type and time point are not known. V and J are TRBV4-1 and TRBJ2-2; the D is unclear. The sample consisted of PBMCs or a T cell subset sorted from them (not recorded which). The CDR3 bases are TGTGCCAGCAGCCAAGGCACCGGGGAGCTGTTTTTT. Translation: CASSQGTGELFF.